The 27 T cell receptor beta chains in this list originate from one sample, sequenced in a study of cytomegalovirus exposure and HLA in healthy donors. Assay: immunoSEQ multiplex PCR; the TCRdb copy retains only in-frame clones and omits some. The table shows fewer than 300,000 clones, with approximately 88% occurring only once. The sample was PBMCs. These receptors were taken from a woman aged 18-29 years in good health and CMV-seronegative.

This clone turned up a few times. This chain joins TRBV5-8 and TRBJ1-2; D is undetermined. CDR1 is SGHTS, CDR2 YDEGEE, per germline. V gave up 2 bases and J gave up 0 bases, with 11 bases separating them. The CDR3 totals 15 residues. In DNA form, the CDR3 reads TGTGCCAGCAGCTTTGCCCCTGGCCCTAACTATGGCTACACCTTC. Its protein product is CASSFAPGPNYGYTF.

This rearrangement joins TRBV9 to TRBJ2-7, with D perhaps matching TRBD1 (6 bases). This CDR3 is built from 15 residues. CDR1 and CDR2 from the germline V gene are SGDLS and YYNGEE. V gave up 1 base and J gave up 4 bases, with 15 bases separating them. CDR3 residues: CASSVSGTIGYEQYF. The CDR3 region has the DNA TGTGCCAGCAGCGTATCCGGGACAATTGGATACGAGCAGTACTTC.

This clone has just one count. The chain combines TRBV28 with TRBJ2-7; D is possibly TRBD2 (6 bases). Between the trimmed V and J ends, which lost 5 bases and 3 bases, there was a span of 11 bases. There are 13 residues in the CDR3. Per germline, CDR1 MDHEN and CDR2 SYDVKM. The DNA of the CDR3 is TGTGCCAGCAGTAGGCAGGACTACTACGAGCAGTACTTC. The encoded protein is CASSRQDYYEQYF.

The J gene is TRBJ1-2, the V gene TRBV6-5; no definite D call. The CDR3 is made up of 14 amino acids. V dropped 0 bases and J dropped 8 bases, with 13 bases sitting between them. Germline V gene sequence: CDR1 MNHEY, CDR2 SVGAGI. CDR3 DNA: TGTGCCAGCAGTTACTCTGACCGCCCGGGAGGCTACACCTTC. Encoded protein: CASSYSDRPGGYTF.

The chain is built from TRBV25-1 and TRBJ2-1; possible D gene TRBD2, 5 bases. The CDR3 consists of 18 residues. The V and J ends lost 1 base and 5 bases respectively, with 21 bases between them. Germline CDR1 and CDR2: MGHDK and SYGVNS. CDR3 in DNA: TGTGCCAGCAGTGAATTGCCTAGCCTCTCCCAACTCAACAATGAGCAGTTCTTC. This sequence encodes CASSELPSLSQLNNEQFF.

This clone was seen a single time. The V gene is TRBV7-6, the J gene TRBJ2-7; D possibly corresponds to TRBD2 (5 bases). Trimming took off 1 base at V and 4 bases at J, with 11 bases between the two ends. The CDR3 has 14 amino acids. Germline V gene sequence: CDR1 SGHVS, CDR2 FNYEAQ. Here the CDR3 DNA reads TGTGCCAGCAGCTTAGAGGGTCGGGGATACGAGCAGTACTTC. It translates to CASSLEGRGYEQYF. The variable domain in full, with the rest retrieved from reference TRBV7-6 and TRBJ2-7, is GAGVSQSPRYKVTKRGQDVALRCDPISGHVSLYWYRQALGQGPEFLTYFNYEAQQDKSGLPNDRFSAERPEGSISTLTIQRTEQRDSAMYRCASSLEGRGYEQYFGPGTRLTVT.

The chain couples TRBV7-2 to TRBJ1-5; D is perhaps TRBD1 (6 bases). V was pared by 5 bases and J by 5 bases, with 10 bases between. Germline CDR1 SGHTA, CDR2 FQGNSA. The CDR3 runs 13 residues. DNA for the CDR3: TGTGCCAGCAGCATCAGACAGGATCAGCCCCAGCATTTT. This gives the protein CASSIRQDQPQHF.

V is TRBV6-5 and J is TRBJ2-7, with 13 bases lining up with TRBD2. J gave up 6 bases and V 4 bases, and 3 bases lay outside the gene matches. Germline loops: CDR1 MNHEY, CDR2 SVGAGI. The CDR3 is made up of 14 amino acids. CDR3 DNA sequence: TGTGCCAGCAGTTGGACTAGCGGGAGTCGCGAGCAGTACTTC. Its translation is CASSWTSGSREQYF.

V is TRBV15 and J is TRBJ1-1; 9 bases fit TRBD1. This CDR3 contains 14 residues. From germline, CDR1 is LNHNV and CDR2 YYDKDF (reference sequence). With 3 bases clipped from V and 4 bases from J, the junction kept 3 bases outside the gene matches. CDR3 region: CATSSTGGITEAFF. CDR3 coding DNA: TGTGCCACCAGCAGTACAGGGGGCATCACTGAAGCTTTCTTT.

This clone was picked up a small number of times. The rearrangement links TRBV14 to TRBJ1-1; TRBD1 matches at 8 bases. The germline V gene has CDR1 SGHDN and CDR2 FVKESK. V dropped 4 bases and J dropped 3; count of bases not matched to a gene: 10. CDR3 size: 16 residues. CDR3 in amino acids: CASSLGQGRSDTEAFF. The CDR3 DNA reads TGTGCCAGCAGCCTTGGACAGGGCCGTAGTGACACTGAAGCTTTCTTT.

The chain combines TRBV7-3 with TRBJ2-2, with TRBD2 identical over 10 bases. The V gene's germline CDR1 is SGHTA and CDR2 FQGTGA. The CDR3 runs 14 residues. V lost 5 bases to trimming and J lost 4 bases; unmatched junction nucleotides: 1. CDR3 nucleotide sequence: TGTGCCAGCAGCAAGCGGGAGGGCACCGGGGAGCTGTTTTTT. This gives the protein CASSKREGTGELFF.

This clone turned up a few times. The chain has TRBV7-2 and TRBJ2-7, with D possibly being TRBD2 (5 bases). CDR3 length: 15 amino acids. The germline V and J ends were trimmed by 2 bases and 5 bases, with 16 bases remaining between them. Germline V gene sequence: CDR1 SGHTA, CDR2 FQGNSA. The CDR3: CASSLWVLGMHEQYF. The CDR3 region has the DNA TGTGCCAGCAGCTTATGGGTACTAGGGATGCACGAGCAGTACTTC.

As DNA, the CDR3 is TGCAGCGTTGAAGATCGCGGGCGGGATACATCCTACAATGAGCAGTTCTTC. It codes for CSVEDRGRDTSYNEQFF. The chain combines TRBV29-1 with TRBJ2-1, with a possible D match to TRBD2 (6 bases). V lost 0 bases to trimming and J lost 1 base, with 16 bases between them. CDR3 length: 17 amino acids. Germline loops: CDR1 SQVTM, CDR2 ANQGSEA.

This chain joins TRBV27 and TRBJ2-1; TRBD2 matches at 7 bases. Germline V gene data show CDR1 as MNHEY and CDR2 as SMNVEV (reference sequence). The V segment lost 2 bases and the J segment 8 bases; nucleotides outside the gene matches: 6. The CDR3 is 14 amino acids. In DNA, the CDR3 is TGTGCCAGCAGTTTACGCGGGAGACTCGATGAGCAGTTCTTC. Protein sequence: CASSLRGRLDEQFF.

This sequence joins TRBV28 and TRBJ2-4, with D possibly TRBD2 on 6 matching bases. Trimming took off 1 base at V and 0 bases at J, with 19 bases between the two ends. The CDR3 contains 19 residues. Germline lookup yields CDR1 MDHEN and CDR2 SYDVKM. The chain's CDR3 is CASSLSSGTLKPAKNIQYF. CDR3 nucleotides: TGTGCCAGCAGTTTATCCTCGGGGACTCTCAAACCAGCCAAAAACATTCAGTACTTC.

This chain's CDR3 is CASSKGLYNNEQFF. DNA for the CDR3: TGTGCCAGCAGCAAGGGACTATACAACAATGAGCAGTTCTTC. The chain couples TRBV28 to TRBJ2-1; 7 bases map to TRBD2. The CDR3 runs to 14 residues. The V gene's germline CDR1 is MDHEN and CDR2 SYDVKM. The V and J ends lost 6 bases and 5 bases, in that order; junction bases with no gene match: 7.

The rearrangement uses TRBV6-5 and TRBJ2-1; 8 bases match TRBD2. J was trimmed by 5 bases and V by 5 bases; bases with no gene match: 5. The CDR3 spans 14 residues. Per germline, CDR1 MNHEY and CDR2 SVGAGI. CDR3 DNA: TGTGCCAGCAGTCAGCGGGGGAGCCACAATGAGCAGTTCTTC. Its protein product is CASSQRGSHNEQFF.

V is TRBV6-5 and J is TRBJ1-5; the match to TRBD1 covers 9 bases. From germline, CDR1 is MNHEY and CDR2 SVGAGI. This CDR3 has 15 residues. Unmatched junction bases numbered 2, after V lost 5 bases and J lost 0 bases. The CDR3 is CASSGDRASNQPQHF. DNA of the CDR3: TGTGCCAGCAGTGGGGACAGGGCTAGCAATCAGCCCCAGCATTTT.

The V and J genes are TRBV9 and TRBJ2-1, with TRBD2 matching over 10 bases. CDR3 length equals 14 residues. Trimming took 0 bases from V and 13 from J; bases not matched to a gene: 7. Germline V gives CDR1 SGDLS, CDR2 YYNGEE. The CDR3: CASSVASGSTSQFF. The CDR3 region has the DNA TGTGCCAGCAGCGTAGCTAGCGGGAGTACGTCACAGTTCTTC. The entire variable domain, with the rest obtained from reference TRBV9 and TRBJ2-1, is as follows: DSGVTQTPKHLITATGQRVTLRCSPRSGDLSVYWYQQSLDQGLQFLIQYYNGEERAKGNILERFSAQQFPDLHSELNLSSLELGDSALYFCASSVASGSTSQFFGPGTRLTVL.

This chain joins TRBV29-1 and TRBJ2-3, with a weak D call TRBD1 (5 bases). Trimming took off 1 base at V and 4 bases at J, with 12 bases between the two ends. The CDR3 length is 14 residues. Germline assignment: CDR1 SQVTM and CDR2 ANQGSEA. The DNA for the CDR3 is TGCAGCGTTGAAGGGGGCCTCGGCGCAGATACGCAGTATTTT. Amino acid sequence: CSVEGGLGADTQYF.

This clone showed up just a few times. The chain uses TRBV2 and TRBJ2-2; no clear D. Deletions cut 6 bases from V and 1 base from J, with 6 bases between. The CDR3 length is 13 residues. Germline CDR1 and CDR2: SNHLY and FYNNEI. This CDR3 is CASRTVNTGELFF. The CDR3 nucleotides read TGTGCCAGCAGAACAGTGAACACCGGGGAGCTGTTTTTT.

V gene TRBV11-1 combines with J gene TRBJ2-1, with TRBD2 as a possible D gene (5 bases). Looked up from germline, CDR1 is SGHAT and CDR2 is FQDESV (reference sequence). Trimming shortened V by 0 bases and J by 10 bases, and 13 bases separated the two germline ends. The CDR3 covers 14 residues. Here the CDR3 DNA reads TGTGCCAGCAGCTTAGCCCGATCCTCGGGGGAGCAGTTCTTC. Encoded protein: CASSLARSSGEQFF. Supplemented by reference TRBV11-1 and TRBJ2-1, the full variable domain reads EAEVAQSPRYKITEKSQAVAFWCDPISGHATLYWYRQILGQGPELLVQFQDESVVDDSQLPKDRFSAERLKGVDSTLKIQPAELGDSAMYLCASSLARSSGEQFFGPGTRLTVL.

This clone has only one observation. The chain links TRBV13 to TRBJ2-2, with 7 nucleotides matching TRBD1. The CDR3 has 15 residues. Germline CDR1 is PRHDT and CDR2 is FYEKMQ (reference sequence). Trimming cost V 2 bases and J 6 bases; bases outside gene matches: 6. The CDR3 DNA reads TGTGCCAGCAGCTTATACAGGGGCGTCCCCGGGGAGCTGTTTTTT. Protein sequence: CASSLYRGVPGELFF.

The chain uses TRBV5-6 and TRBJ2-3, with D possibly being TRBD2 (6 bases). The V gene lost 0 bases and the J gene lost 5 bases, with 10 bases spanning the gap. Germline lookup yields CDR1 SGHDT and CDR2 YYEEEE. The CDR3 sequence is 14 residues long. CDR3: CASSLAGAGDTQYF. The CDR3 DNA reads TGTGCCAGCAGCTTGGCGGGAGCGGGAGATACGCAGTATTTT.

The J gene is TRBJ2-6, the V gene TRBV5-1; TRBD1 agrees at 9 bases. CDR1 is SGHRS and CDR2 is YFSETQ in the germline V gene. The CDR3 totals 17 residues. V shed 5 bases and J 0 bases; nucleotides not matched to a gene: 6. The CDR3 here is CASSPGQGPSGANVLTF. The CDR3 coding sequence is TGCGCCAGCAGTCCAGGACAGGGGCCCTCTGGGGCCAACGTCCTGACTTTC.

The gene calls are TRBV6-6 and TRBJ1-1; TRBD1 matches 7 bases. Germline trimming cut 6 bases from V and 6 bases from J; bases unmatched to any gene: 10. Per the germline V gene, CDR1 is MNHNY and CDR2 is SVGAGI (reference sequence). This CDR3 has 14 amino acids. CDR3 DNA sequence: TGTGCCAGCAGAAACAGGGGAGAGGGTGCTGAAGCTTTCTTT. Translation gives CASRNRGEGAEAFF.

The rearrangement joins TRBV7-9 to TRBJ2-7; 8 bases match TRBD2. The CDR3 has 15 amino acids. The trim removed 4 bases at V and 9 bases at J, leaving 14 bases unmatched. CDR1 is SEHNR, CDR2 FQNEAQ, per germline (reference sequence). CDR3: CASSSEREWLSAQYF. The DNA of the CDR3 is TGTGCCAGCAGCTCCGAGCGGGAGTGGCTCAGCGCGCAGTACTTC.